The present entry profiles one TCR beta chain with its context. This entry belongs to a study of blood T cell repertoires in COVID-19. Assay: immunoSEQ multiplex PCR; the TCRdb copy retains only in-frame clones and omits some. The table records a few hundred thousand clones, around 88% of them present only once. CDR3 length: 15 amino acids. CDR1 is SNHLY, CDR2 FYNNEI, per germline. The V and J ends lost 2 bases and 9 bases, in that order; junction bases with no gene match: 9. Sequenced: peripheral blood. The V gene is TRBV2, the J gene TRBJ2-1; 8 bases match TRBD1. The receptor's source is a woman in her 30s with COVID-19, enrolled during active disease. The CDR3 protein is CASSERAGGLGEQFF. The CDR3 DNA reads as TGTGCCAGCAGTGAAAGGGCAGGGGGCTTAGGTGAGCAGTTCTTC.